The entry below describes one T cell receptor beta chain. Assignment of participants to cohorts was predicated upon participant-reported clinical history. The data originate from a study of blood T cell repertoires in COVID-19. Study-level information: Sites across the United States, Italy and Spain contributed samples from acute and convalescent COVID-19. PBMCs, B-cell-depleted T cells, or T cells provided the cDNA or gDNA that made up the material.

After removal of 4 bases from V and 0 bases from J, the junction contained 4 bases not matched to a gene. The CDR3 has 15 amino acids. Germline V gives CDR1 SGHVS, CDR2 FQNEAQ. Source study methods: Estimation of nucleated cell counts was performed using reference gene primer amplification. Clones were read by immunoSEQ multiplex PCR, and TCRdb kept only the in-frame ones, dropping some. V, J and clone size derive from that table, while D and trimming were established from the DNA sequence. The repertoire has a few hundred thousand clones, 90% of them found once; the top ten carry approximately 4%. Sequenced sample: PBMCs or T cells enriched from blood (not recorded which). The V call is TRBV7-8, the J call TRBJ2-3; 7 bases match TRBD1. This sequence originates from a woman between 18 and 29 years old with acute COVID-19. The CDR3 DNA follows: TGTGCCAGCAGCTCGGACAGGAGAAGCACAGATACGCAGTATTTT. Residues: CASSSDRRSTDTQYF.